The text below deals with one T cell receptor beta chain. Its specificity is unknown. TCRdb reprocessed the reads with MiXCR, giving one entry per CDR3 protein. The repertoire includes about 770,000 distinct CDR3 sequences, roughly 29% of them detected once, and over 10% sits in the top ten. These data come from a study of T cell repertoires in cytomegalovirus infection. About the research overall: CMV epitopes in the study were HLA-C-restricted (recently identified) and HLA-B-restricted (well studied). CMV infection plus the matching HLA type was flagged by public TCR beta signatures. Findings and caveats of the study: CMV-specific TCR beta clonotypes restricted by HLA-C dominated the ex vivo response. Cumulative frequency of public TCR beta families picked out carriers of CMV plus the relevant HLA.

The CDR3 extends over 17 amino acids. V was clipped by 3 bases and J by 5 bases, with 20 bases between them. The TCR sequence derives from a human donor in good health (CMV status not recorded). Some clones in this sample may be carry-over from other donors' samples. This rearrangement joins TRBV12-3 or TRBV12-4 to TRBJ1-5; a possible D gene is TRBD1 (6 bases). The specimen was cultured CD8+ T cells from PBMCs, collected from culture after CMV antigen stimulation. The CDR3 sequence is CASSFFAYRDKDQPQHF. For the CDR3, the DNA is TGTGCCAGCAGTTTCTTTGCCTACCGGGACAAAGATCAGCCCCAGCATTTT.